This TCR beta chain was profiled in a study of cytomegalovirus exposure and HLA in healthy donors. Germline V gene data show CDR1 as SGHVS and CDR2 as FNYEAQ. The CDR3 consists of 15 residues. Vbeta (60) and Jbeta (13) primers were used in the PCR. In the authors' workflow: A later analysis tallied 80 million to 100 million unique TCR beta chains, around 12 million of them shared. Assay used: immunoSEQ multiplex PCR; TCRdb lists only in-frame clones, some missing. V and J calls plus clone size are reproduced from that table; the DNA served to infer D and trimming. The data show about 76,000 clones, approximately 70% seen once.

The chain joins TRBV7-6 to TRBJ2-5; 10 nucleotides agree with TRBD1. Matching the DNA end better, TRBJ2-7 makes the J call doubtful. The TCR sequence derives from a middle-aged woman in good health and CMV-seropositive. Material: PBMCs. The CDR3 DNA is TGTGCCAGCAGCTTGGGACAGGGGACATTCTACGAGCAGTACTTC. Its translation is CASSLGQGTFYEQYF.